This is a list of T cell receptor beta chains from one sample in a study of cytomegalovirus exposure and HLA in healthy donors. Measured with immunoSEQ multiplex PCR; TCRdb has only the in-frame clones, and not every one. The sample contains 110,000 or so clones, 70% to 80% of which appear only once. The source material was PBMCs. Source of these receptors: a man aged 45 to 65 in good health and CMV-seropositive. The CDR3 runs from the conserved cysteine through the conserved F or W. Each record gives: clone size, D gene, V gene, J gene, CDR3 protein, CDR3 DNA. D genes are given only for firm matches. Size values are once, few and many counts, or a class for expanded clones, and some rows have none.

clone_size: few; d_call: TRBD1; v_call: TRBV25-1; j_call: TRBJ1-2; cdr3_aa: CASSDDRVLGYTF; cdr3_nt: TGTGCCAGCAGTGACGACAGGGTCCTTGGCTACACCTTC
clone_size: .; d_call: .; v_call: TRBV18; j_call: TRBJ1-1; cdr3_aa: CASSPPTDPGGEAFF; cdr3_nt: TGTGCCAGCTCACCACCGACGGACCCCGGGGGGGAAGCTTTCTTT
clone_size: .; d_call: .; v_call: TRBV28; j_call: TRBJ2-1; cdr3_aa: CASTEGPRGEQFF; cdr3_nt: TGTGCCAGCACCGAGGGTCCTAGAGGTGAGCAGTTCTTC
clone_size: .; d_call: .; v_call: TRBV6-5; j_call: TRBJ2-1; cdr3_aa: CASSPVGRPRGEQFF; cdr3_nt: TGTGCCAGCAGCCCCGTAGGCCGCCCCCGGGGGGAGCAGTTCTTC
clone_size: .; d_call: TRBD1; v_call: TRBV6-5; j_call: TRBJ1-1; cdr3_aa: CASSQGQGLNTEAFF; cdr3_nt: TGTGCCAGCAGTCAGGGACAGGGTTTGAACACTGAAGCTTTCTTT
clone_size: .; d_call: .; v_call: TRBV2; j_call: TRBJ2-1; cdr3_aa: CASSEGGDRSYNEQFF; cdr3_nt: TGTGCCAGCAGTGAAGGGGGGGACAGATCCTACAATGAGCAGTTCTTC
clone_size: .; d_call: .; v_call: TRBV6-5; j_call: TRBJ1-1; cdr3_aa: CASSGRGVGTEAFF; cdr3_nt: TGTGCCAGCAGTGGTAGGGGTGTTGGCACTGAAGCTTTCTTT
clone_size: .; d_call: TRBD1; v_call: TRBV7-2; j_call: TRBJ2-2; cdr3_aa: CASSPNPPGQTFELFF; cdr3_nt: TGTGCCAGCAGCCCAAACCCTCCGGGACAGACGTTTGAGCTGTTTTTT
clone_size: .; d_call: .; v_call: TRBV30; j_call: TRBJ1-3; cdr3_aa: CAWSLQGASGNTIYF; cdr3_nt: TGTGCCTGGAGTCTTCAAGGGGCTAGTGGAAACACCATATATTTT
clone_size: .; d_call: TRBD2; v_call: TRBV15; j_call: TRBJ2-5; cdr3_aa: CATSGGGTGVQEAQYF; cdr3_nt: TGTGCCACCAGCGGGGGGGGGACGGGAGTGCAAGAGGCCCAGTACTTC
clone_size: once; d_call: .; v_call: TRBV6-1; j_call: TRBJ2-1; cdr3_aa: CASSAAMGWDNEQFF; cdr3_nt: TGTGCCAGCAGTGCTGCTATGGGCTGGGACAATGAGCAGTTCTTC
clone_size: .; d_call: .; v_call: TRBV7-2; j_call: TRBJ2-3; cdr3_aa: CASSILRGGQGTDTQYF; cdr3_nt: TGTGCCAGCAGCATCTTAAGGGGGGGTCAAGGGACAGATACGCAGTATTTT
clone_size: .; d_call: .; v_call: TRBV5-6; j_call: TRBJ1-4; cdr3_aa: CASSLPGSEVEKLFF; cdr3_nt: TGTGCCAGCAGCCTTCCAGGGTCTGAGGTGGAAAAACTGTTTTTT
clone_size: .; d_call: .; v_call: TRBV9; j_call: TRBJ2-5; cdr3_aa: CASSVQGGETQYF; cdr3_nt: TGTGCCAGCAGCGTGCAGGGTGGAGAGACCCAGTACTTC
clone_size: .; d_call: TRBD2; v_call: TRBV4-3; j_call: TRBJ2-7; cdr3_aa: CASSQDKIAGVYEQYF; cdr3_nt: TGCGCCAGCAGCCAAGATAAAATAGCGGGAGTCTACGAGCAGTACTTC
clone_size: .; d_call: .; v_call: TRBV9; j_call: TRBJ1-3; cdr3_aa: CASSGHRDGNTIYF; cdr3_nt: TGTGCCAGCAGCGGCCACAGGGACGGAAACACCATATATTTT
clone_size: .; d_call: .; v_call: TRBV15; j_call: TRBJ1-2; cdr3_aa: CATSRDRRDSGYTF; cdr3_nt: TGTGCCACCAGCAGAGATCGGCGGGATTCGGGCTACACCTTC
clone_size: .; d_call: TRBD1; v_call: TRBV18; j_call: TRBJ2-7; cdr3_aa: CASSPLGQALYEQYF; cdr3_nt: TGTGCCAGCTCACCTTTAGGACAGGCCCTCTACGAGCAGTACTTC
clone_size: few; d_call: .; v_call: TRBV9; j_call: TRBJ2-3; cdr3_aa: CASSPVAGGRTDTQYF; cdr3_nt: TGTGCCAGCAGCCCCGTCGCGGGCGGCCGCACAGATACGCAGTATTTT
clone_size: .; d_call: .; v_call: TRBV2; j_call: TRBJ1-6; cdr3_aa: CASVRGEGSPLHF; cdr3_nt: TGTGCCAGCGTCAGGGGCGAGGGATCACCCCTCCACTTT
clone_size: few; d_call: .; v_call: TRBV2; j_call: TRBJ2-6; cdr3_aa: CASSDDFSGANVLTF; cdr3_nt: TGTGCCAGCAGTGATGACTTCTCTGGGGCCAACGTCCTGACTTTC
clone_size: .; d_call: TRBD1; v_call: TRBV10-2; j_call: TRBJ2-7; cdr3_aa: CASSEYMGTGFREQYF; cdr3_nt: TGCGCCAGCAGTGAGTATATGGGGACAGGTTTTAGGGAGCAGTACTTC
clone_size: .; d_call: TRBD2; v_call: TRBV2; j_call: TRBJ2-1; cdr3_aa: CASSLLAGASWVQFF; cdr3_nt: TGTGCCAGCAGTCTGCTAGCGGGGGCCTCGTGGGTGCAGTTCTTC
clone_size: once; d_call: TRBD2; v_call: TRBV2; j_call: TRBJ2-1; cdr3_aa: CASKAGGLYNEQFF; cdr3_nt: TGTGCCAGCAAAGCGGGGGGGCTTTACAATGAGCAGTTCTTC
clone_size: .; d_call: TRBD2; v_call: TRBV30; j_call: TRBJ2-7; cdr3_aa: CAWGTSGIEQYF; cdr3_nt: TGTGCCTGGGGGACTAGCGGGATCGAGCAGTACTTC
clone_size: .; d_call: TRBD2; v_call: TRBV19; j_call: TRBJ2-1; cdr3_aa: CASSTGLAGGRLLTNEQFF; cdr3_nt: TGTGCCAGTAGTACGGGACTAGCGGGGGGCAGGCTCCTTACGAATGAGCAGTTCTTC
clone_size: .; d_call: TRBD1; v_call: TRBV7-2; j_call: TRBJ2-5; cdr3_aa: CASSFLQGDQETQYF; cdr3_nt: TGTGCCAGCAGCTTCCTCCAGGGGGACCAAGAGACCCAGTACTTC
clone_size: .; d_call: TRBD1; v_call: TRBV5-1; j_call: TRBJ2-1; cdr3_aa: CASSPGTGGGEQFF; cdr3_nt: TGCGCCAGCAGCCCTGGGACAGGTGGGGGTGAGCAGTTCTTC